These 17 T cell receptor beta chains originate from one sample sequenced in a study of shared T cell receptors in the human thymus. The protocol was immunoSEQ multiplex PCR, while the TCRdb copy is restricted to in-frame clones and leaves out a portion. The sample has approximately 760,000 clones; 75% to 90% are singletons. This sample was also put to use in a study of human thymus T cells.

The sample consisted of thymocytes. The source of these receptors is a girl in the first two years of life with a congenital heart defect.

The V gene is TRBV27, the J gene TRBJ1-5; 8 bases are a match to TRBD1. The V segment lost 2 bases and the J segment 1 base; nucleotides outside the gene matches: 10. Germline CDR1 MNHEY, CDR2 SMNVEV (reference sequence). This CDR3 is 18 amino acids long. The CDR3 DNA sequence: TGTGCCAGCAGTTTAACTTTACCGGGACAGGAGAGCAATCAGCCCCAGCATTTT. Residues: CASSLTLPGQESNQPQHF.

The genes are TRBV7-2 and TRBJ1-6; no firm D call. The germline V gene encodes CDR1 SGHTA and CDR2 FQGNSA. The CDR3 consists of 15 residues. V shed 2 bases and J shed 4 bases, with 9 bases lying between them. In DNA, the CDR3 is TGTGCCAGCAGCTTACCCGGGAGTTATAATTCACCCCTCCACTTT. Translated, it gives CASSLPGSYNSPLHF.

The chain links TRBV6-1 to TRBJ1-1, with D possibly being TRBD1 (5 bases). The CDR3 runs to 11 residues. Trimming cost V 4 bases and J 9 bases, with 9 bases left between them. From germline, CDR1 is MNHNS and CDR2 SASEGT. CDR3 DNA: TGTGCCAGCAGTGCGGGGGAAAAAGCTTTCTTT. This encodes CASSAGEKAFF.

The genes are TRBV11-2 and TRBJ1-1; TRBD1 matches 9 bases. The V gene's germline CDR1 is SGHAT and CDR2 FQNNGV. The V and J ends lost 2 bases and 2 bases, in that order; junction bases with no gene match: 12. The CDR3 runs to 18 residues. CDR3 sequence reads: CASSLLFPDRGRNTEAFF. CDR3 bases: TGTGCCAGCAGCTTACTGTTCCCGGACAGGGGCCGTAACACTGAAGCTTTCTTT.

The chain couples TRBV5-1 to TRBJ1-2; 10 nucleotides line up with TRBD1. The CDR3 length is 18 residues. The ends lost 6 bases at V and 6 bases at J; junction bases unmatched: 20. From germline, CDR1 is SGHRS and CDR2 YFSETQ. CDR3 sequence: CASTPPFYRDRGLDGYTF. Here the CDR3 DNA reads TGCGCCAGCACCCCACCATTTTACCGGGACAGGGGTCTGGATGGCTACACCTTC.

This rearrangement joins TRBV19 to TRBJ2-1; a weak D match, TRBD2 (6 bases). Germline assignment: CDR1 LNHDA and CDR2 SQIVND (reference sequence). The CDR3 spans 12 residues. V was pared by 6 bases and J by 4 bases, with 7 bases between. CDR3 region: CASSGGYNEQFF. The DNA for the CDR3 is TGTGCCAGTAGCGGGGGTTACAATGAGCAGTTCTTC.

CDR3 sequence reads: CASSWTRAGDGETQYF. Here the CDR3 DNA reads TGCGCCAGCAGCTGGACGAGGGCAGGCGATGGGGAGACCCAGTACTTC. The chain carries TRBV5-1 and TRBJ2-5, with D maybe TRBD2 (5 bases). V lost 3 bases to trimming and J lost 5 bases, with 20 bases between them. This CDR3 spans 16 amino acids. Germline CDR1 SGHRS, CDR2 YFSETQ.

V gene TRBV6-1 combines with J gene TRBJ1-1, with D possibly being TRBD1 (5 bases). The V gene's germline CDR1 is MNHNS and CDR2 SASEGT. The V gene lost 6 bases and the J gene lost 0 bases, with 14 bases spanning the gap. There are 15 residues in the CDR3. Here the CDR3 reads CASRKIQGMNTEAFF. CDR3 in DNA: TGTGCCAGCAGAAAGATCCAGGGTATGAACACTGAAGCTTTCTTT.

The gene calls are TRBV6-5 and TRBJ1-1; possible D gene TRBD1, 6 bases. The CDR3 is 14 amino acids. Germline V gene data show CDR1 as MNHEY and CDR2 as SVGAGI. Trimming cost V 0 bases and J 7 bases, with 12 bases left between them. This CDR3 reads CASSYSGQYHEAFF. The CDR3 DNA reads as TGTGCCAGCAGTTACTCAGGACAGTACCATGAAGCTTTCTTT.

This clone was seen a single time. The chain links TRBV11-2 to TRBJ1-1; TRBD1 matches at 7 bases. Trimming took 10 bases from V and 4 from J; bases not matched to a gene: 9. CDR1 and CDR2 (germline): SGHAT, FQNNGV. CDR3 size: 13 residues. The CDR3 here is CATGSRDSTEAFF. CDR3 bases: TGTGCCACCGGCTCCAGGGACAGCACTGAAGCTTTCTTT.

The chain links TRBV5-4 to TRBJ1-3; 8 nucleotides match TRBD1. J gave up 4 bases and V 1 base, and 7 bases lay outside the gene matches. In germline, CDR1 is SGHNT, CDR2 YYREEE (reference sequence). The CDR3 is 16 residues long. CDR3 bases: TGTGCCAGCAGCTTGTCCTCGACAGGGGAGGGAAACACCATATATTTT. Its protein is CASSLSSTGEGNTIYF.

The chain recombines TRBV6-1 with TRBJ2-5; unclear D gene. Trimming removed 1 base at V and 2 bases at J, with 5 bases between. Germline CDR1 and CDR2: MNHNS and SASEGT. The CDR3 is made up of 13 amino acids. The CDR3 nucleotides are TGTGCCAGCAGTGAAGTCAGACAAGAGACCCAGTACTTC. The encoded protein is CASSEVRQETQYF.

This rearrangement joins TRBV13 to TRBJ1-3; D may be TRBD1 (6 bases). Germline lookup yields CDR1 PRHDT and CDR2 FYEKMQ (reference sequence). Trimming took off 5 bases at V and 10 bases at J, with 9 bases between the two ends. This CDR3 comprises 11 residues. CDR3 protein: CASSPRGTIYF. CDR3 DNA: TGTGCCAGCAGCCCGAGGGGGACCATATATTTT.

There are a few counts of this clone. The rearrangement links TRBV7-2 to TRBJ2-7; 8 bases agree with TRBD2. J gave up 4 bases and V 1 base, and 6 bases lay outside the gene matches. The CDR3 covers 15 residues. Germline CDR1 SGHTA, CDR2 FQGNSA. Here the CDR3 reads CASSLGGGGTYEQYF. CDR3 bases: TGTGCCAGCAGCTTAGGTGGCGGGGGGACTTACGAGCAGTACTTC.

This clone was seen a single time. The chain couples TRBV4-1 to TRBJ1-1, with D maybe TRBD1 (6 bases). This CDR3 spans 14 amino acids. The ends were cut back, 4 bases at V and 5 bases at J, with 14 bases in the middle. Germline CDR1 is MGHRA and CDR2 is YSYEKL. CDR3 sequence (DNA): TGCGCCAGCAGCCCCGGGGGGGCTTGGACTGAAGCTTTCTTT. It encodes CASSPGGAWTEAFF.

This rearrangement joins TRBV6-1 to TRBJ1-4; D gene ambiguous. Trimming took 6 bases from V and 4 from J, leaving 9 bases between them. CDR1 is MNHNS and CDR2 is SASEGT in the germline V gene. CDR3 length: 13 residues. The CDR3 nucleotides read TGTGCCAGCAGAGGAGGGAGTAATGAAAAACTGTTTTTT. It translates to CASRGGSNEKLFF.

This clone was detected only a few times. The chain carries TRBV19 and TRBJ2-3, with D maybe TRBD2 (7 bases). Germline V gene sequence: CDR1 LNHDA, CDR2 SQIVND (reference sequence). The CDR3 totals 18 residues. V was shortened by 7 bases and J by 4 bases, with 27 bases between the two germline ends. CDR3 nucleotide sequence: TGTGCCAGTACCCTATCGACCCCCGGCGGGGGCGGCTCAGATACGCAGTATTTT. Translating gives CASTLSTPGGGGSDTQYF.